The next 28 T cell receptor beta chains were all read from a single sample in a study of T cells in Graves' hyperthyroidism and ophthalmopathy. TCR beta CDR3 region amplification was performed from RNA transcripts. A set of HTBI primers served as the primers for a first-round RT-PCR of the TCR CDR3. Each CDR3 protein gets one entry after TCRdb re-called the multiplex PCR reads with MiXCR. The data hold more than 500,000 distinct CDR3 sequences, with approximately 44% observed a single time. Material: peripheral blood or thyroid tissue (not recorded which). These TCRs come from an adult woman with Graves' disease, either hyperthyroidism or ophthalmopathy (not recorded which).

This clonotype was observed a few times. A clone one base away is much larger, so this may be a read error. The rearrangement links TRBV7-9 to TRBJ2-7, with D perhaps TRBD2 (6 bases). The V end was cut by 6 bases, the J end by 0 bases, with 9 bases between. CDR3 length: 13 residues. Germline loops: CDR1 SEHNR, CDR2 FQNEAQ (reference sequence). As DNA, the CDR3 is TGTGCCAGCAGGGGAGGAAACTCCTACGAGCAGTACTTC. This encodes CASRGGNSYEQYF.

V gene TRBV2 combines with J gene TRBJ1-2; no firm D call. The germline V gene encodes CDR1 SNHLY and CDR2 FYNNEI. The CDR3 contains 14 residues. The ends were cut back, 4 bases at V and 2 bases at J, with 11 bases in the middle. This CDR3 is CASSANLGNYGYTF. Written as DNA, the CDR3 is TGTGCCAGCAGTGCTAATCTAGGAAACTATGGCTACACCTTC.

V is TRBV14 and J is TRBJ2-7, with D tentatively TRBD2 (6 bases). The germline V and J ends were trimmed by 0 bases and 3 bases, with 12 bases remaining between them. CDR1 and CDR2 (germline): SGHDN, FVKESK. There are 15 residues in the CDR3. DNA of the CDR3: TGTGCCAGCAGCCAAGAGCGGGGACCCTTCTACGAGCAGTACTTC. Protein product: CASSQERGPFYEQYF. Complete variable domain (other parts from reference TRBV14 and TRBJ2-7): EAGVTQFPSHSVIEKGQTVTLRCDPISGHDNLYWYRRVMGKEIKFLLHFVKESKQDESGMPNNRFLAERTGGTYSTLKVQPAELEDSGVYFCASSQERGPFYEQYFGPGTRLTVT.

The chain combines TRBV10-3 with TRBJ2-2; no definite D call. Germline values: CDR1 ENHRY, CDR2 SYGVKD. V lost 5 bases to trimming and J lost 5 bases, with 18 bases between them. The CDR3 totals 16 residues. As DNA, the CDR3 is TGTGCCATCAGTAACCCCAGATGGGTCGAGACCGGGGAGCTGTTTTTT. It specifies CAISNPRWVETGELFF.

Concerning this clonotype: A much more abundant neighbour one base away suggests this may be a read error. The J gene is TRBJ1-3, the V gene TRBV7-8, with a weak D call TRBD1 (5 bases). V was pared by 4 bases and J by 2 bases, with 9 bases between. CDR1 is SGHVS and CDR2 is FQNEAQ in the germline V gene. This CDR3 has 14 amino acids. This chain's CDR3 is CASSWPGTGNTIYF. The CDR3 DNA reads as TGTGCCAGCAGCTGGCCAGGGACTGGAAACACCATATATTTT.

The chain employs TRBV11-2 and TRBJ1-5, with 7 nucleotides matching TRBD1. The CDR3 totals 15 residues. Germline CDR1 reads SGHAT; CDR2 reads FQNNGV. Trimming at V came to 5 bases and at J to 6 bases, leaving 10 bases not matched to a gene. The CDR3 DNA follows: TGTGCCAGCAGCGCAGACAGGGCGGCGGGTCAGCCCCAGCATTTT. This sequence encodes CASSADRAAGQPQHF.

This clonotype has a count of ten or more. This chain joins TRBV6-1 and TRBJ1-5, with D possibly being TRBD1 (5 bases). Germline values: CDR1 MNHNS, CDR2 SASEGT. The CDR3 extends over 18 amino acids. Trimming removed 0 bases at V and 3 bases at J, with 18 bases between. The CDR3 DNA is TGTGCCAGCAGTGAAGCGCTTCTTTCGACAGACTCCAATCAGCCCCAGCATTTT. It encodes CASSEALLSTDSNQPQHF.

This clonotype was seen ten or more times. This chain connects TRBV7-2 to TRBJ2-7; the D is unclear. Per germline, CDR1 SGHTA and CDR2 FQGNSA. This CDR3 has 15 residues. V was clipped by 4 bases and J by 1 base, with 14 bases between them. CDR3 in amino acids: CASSSRSRSSYEQYF. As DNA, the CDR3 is TGTGCCAGCAGCTCTCGCAGTAGAAGTTCCTACGAGCAGTACTTC. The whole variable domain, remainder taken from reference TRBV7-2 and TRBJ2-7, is GAGVSQSPSNKVTEKGKDVELRCDPISGHTALYWYRQSLGQGLEFLIYFQGNSAPDKSGLPSDRFSAERTGGSVSTLTIQRTQQEDSAVYLCASSSRSRSSYEQYFGPGTRLTVT.

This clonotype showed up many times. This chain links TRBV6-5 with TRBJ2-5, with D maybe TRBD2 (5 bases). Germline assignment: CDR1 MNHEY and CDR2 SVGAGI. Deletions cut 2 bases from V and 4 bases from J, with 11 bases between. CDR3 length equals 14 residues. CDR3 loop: CASSYDRDGETQYF. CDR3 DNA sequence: TGTGCCAGCAGTTACGACCGGGATGGAGAGACCCAGTACTTC.

The CDR3 DNA is TGTGCCAGCAGTTTATGGAACAGAAGCAATCAGCCCCAGCATTTT. Its protein is CASSLWNRSNQPQHF. This chain joins TRBV28 and TRBJ1-5; D is ambiguous. Trimming took 0 bases from V and 1 from J, leaving 7 bases between them. The CDR3 loop spans 15 amino acids. The germline gives CDR1 MDHEN, CDR2 SYDVKM.

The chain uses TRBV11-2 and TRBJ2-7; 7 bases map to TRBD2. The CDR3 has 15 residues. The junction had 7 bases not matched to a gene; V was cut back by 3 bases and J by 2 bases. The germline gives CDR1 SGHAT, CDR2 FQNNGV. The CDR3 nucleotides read TGTGCCAGCAGCTTCAATAGCGGGCCTGCCTACGAGCAGTACTTC. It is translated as CASSFNSGPAYEQYF.

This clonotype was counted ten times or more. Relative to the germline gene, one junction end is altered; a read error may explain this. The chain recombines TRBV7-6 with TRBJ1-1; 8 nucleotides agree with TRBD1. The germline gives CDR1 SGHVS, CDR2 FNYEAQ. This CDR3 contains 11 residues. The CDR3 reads CASSPGTGAFF. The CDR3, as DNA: TGCGCCAGCAGCCCCGGGACAGGAGCTTTCTTT.

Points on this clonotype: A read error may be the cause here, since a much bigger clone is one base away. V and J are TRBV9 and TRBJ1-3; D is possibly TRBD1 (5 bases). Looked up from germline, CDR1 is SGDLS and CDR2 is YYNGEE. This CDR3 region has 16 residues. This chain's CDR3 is CASSPGTFSSGNAIYF. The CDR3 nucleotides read TGTGCCAGCAGCCCGGGGACTTTTAGCTCTGGAAACGCCATATATTTT. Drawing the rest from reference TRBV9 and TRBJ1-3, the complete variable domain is DSGVTQTPKHLITATGQRVTLRCSPRSGDLSVYWYQQSLDQGLQFLIQYYNGEERAKGNILERFSAQQFPDLHSELNLSSLELGDSALYFCASSPGTFSSGNAIYFGEGSWLTVV.

Here the CDR3 DNA reads TGTGCCAGCAGAATCGGACAGGCTGGGGGCTACACCTTC. This codes for CASRIGQAGGYTF. The chain carries TRBV2 and TRBJ1-2; 7 positions agree with TRBD1. The CDR3 sequence is 13 residues long. J was trimmed by 8 bases and V by 6 bases; bases with no gene match: 9. The V gene's germline CDR1 is SNHLY and CDR2 FYNNEI.

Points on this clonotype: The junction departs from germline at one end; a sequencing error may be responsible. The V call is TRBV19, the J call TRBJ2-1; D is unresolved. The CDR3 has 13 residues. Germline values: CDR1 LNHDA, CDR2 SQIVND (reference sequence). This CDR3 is CASSIAERNQQFF. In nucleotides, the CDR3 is TGTGCCAGTAGTATAGCCGAGCGCAATCAGCAGTTCTTC.

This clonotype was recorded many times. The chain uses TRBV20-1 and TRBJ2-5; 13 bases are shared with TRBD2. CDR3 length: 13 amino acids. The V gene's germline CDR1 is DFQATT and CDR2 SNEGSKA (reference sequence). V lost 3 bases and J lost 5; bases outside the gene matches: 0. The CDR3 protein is CSARTSGGETQYF. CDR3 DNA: TGCAGTGCTAGGACTAGCGGGGGGGAGACCCAGTACTTC.

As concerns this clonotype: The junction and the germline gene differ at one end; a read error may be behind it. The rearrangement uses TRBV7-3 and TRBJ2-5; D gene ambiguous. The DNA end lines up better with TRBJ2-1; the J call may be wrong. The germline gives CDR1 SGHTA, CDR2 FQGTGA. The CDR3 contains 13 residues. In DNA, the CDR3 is TGTGCTAGCAGCTCGGAACCGCACAATGAGCAGTTCTTC. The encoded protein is CASSSEPHNEQFF.

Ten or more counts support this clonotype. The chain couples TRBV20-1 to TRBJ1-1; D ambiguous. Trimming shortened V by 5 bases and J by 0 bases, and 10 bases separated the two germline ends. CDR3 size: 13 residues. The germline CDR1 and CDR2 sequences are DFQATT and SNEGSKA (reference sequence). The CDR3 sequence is CSAARGVNTEAFF. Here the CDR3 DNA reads TGCAGTGCTGCCCGGGGAGTGAACACTGAAGCTTTCTTT.

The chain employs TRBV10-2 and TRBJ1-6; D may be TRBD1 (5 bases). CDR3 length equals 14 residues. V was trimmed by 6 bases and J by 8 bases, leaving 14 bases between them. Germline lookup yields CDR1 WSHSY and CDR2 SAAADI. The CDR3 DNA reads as TGCGCCAGCAGCCGCGACAGTACCTATTCACCCCTCCACTTT. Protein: CASSRDSTYSPLHF.

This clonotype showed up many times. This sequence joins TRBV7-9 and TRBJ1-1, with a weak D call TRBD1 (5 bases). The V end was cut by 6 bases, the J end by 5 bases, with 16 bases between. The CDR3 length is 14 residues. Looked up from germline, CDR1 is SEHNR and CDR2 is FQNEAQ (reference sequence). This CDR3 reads CASRPVGGTTEAFF. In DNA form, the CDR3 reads TGTGCCAGCAGACCAGTCGGGGGGACGACTGAAGCTTTCTTT. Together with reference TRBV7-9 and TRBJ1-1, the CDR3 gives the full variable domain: DTGVSQNPRHKITKRGQNVTFRCDPISEHNRLYWYRQTLGQGPEFLTYFQNEAQLEKSRLLSDRFSAERPKGSFSTLEIQRTEQGDSAMYLCASRPVGGTTEAFFGQGTRLTVV.

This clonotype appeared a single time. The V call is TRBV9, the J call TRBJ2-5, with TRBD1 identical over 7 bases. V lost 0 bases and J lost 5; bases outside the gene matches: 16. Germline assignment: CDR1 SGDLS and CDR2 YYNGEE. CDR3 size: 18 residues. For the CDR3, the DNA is TGTGCCAGCAGCGTAGGAGGGACAGCCCTTCTGGAGAAGGAGACCCAGTACTTC. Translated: CASSVGGTALLEKETQYF.

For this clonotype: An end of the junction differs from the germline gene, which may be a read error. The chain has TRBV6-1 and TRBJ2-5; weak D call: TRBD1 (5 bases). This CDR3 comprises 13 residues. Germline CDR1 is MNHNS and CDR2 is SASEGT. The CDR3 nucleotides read TGTGCCAGCCGGCGGATGGGGCAAGGGACCCAGTACTTC. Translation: CASRRMGQGTQYF.

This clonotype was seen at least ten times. The CDR3: CASSQDRVRAYEQYF. DNA for the CDR3: TGTGCCAGCAGCCAAGACAGGGTGAGGGCCTACGAGCAGTACTTC. The chain joins TRBV14 to TRBJ2-7, with D perhaps given as TRBD1 or TRBD2 (5 bases each). Trimming shortened V by 0 bases and J by 2 bases, and 11 bases separated the two germline ends. This CDR3 has 15 residues. Germline lookup yields CDR1 SGHDN and CDR2 FVKESK.

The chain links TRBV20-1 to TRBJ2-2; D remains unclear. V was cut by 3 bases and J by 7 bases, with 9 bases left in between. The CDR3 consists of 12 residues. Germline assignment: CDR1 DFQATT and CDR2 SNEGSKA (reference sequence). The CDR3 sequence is CSASTGVGELFF. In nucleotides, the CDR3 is TGCAGTGCTAGTACGGGTGTCGGGGAGCTGTTTTTT.

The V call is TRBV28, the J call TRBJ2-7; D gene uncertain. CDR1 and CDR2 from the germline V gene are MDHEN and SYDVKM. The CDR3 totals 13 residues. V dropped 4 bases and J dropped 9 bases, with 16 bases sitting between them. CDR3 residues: CASSSRARLGQYF. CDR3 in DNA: TGTGCCAGCAGTTCCCGGGCCAGGTTAGGGCAGTACTTC.

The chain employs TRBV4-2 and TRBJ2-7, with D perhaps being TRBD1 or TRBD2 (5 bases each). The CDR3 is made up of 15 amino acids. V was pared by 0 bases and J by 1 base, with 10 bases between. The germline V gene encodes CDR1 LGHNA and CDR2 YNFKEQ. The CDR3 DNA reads TGTGCCAGCAGCCAAGAGGGGCAGCGGTCCTACGAGCAGTACTTC. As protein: CASSQEGQRSYEQYF.

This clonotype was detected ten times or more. The CDR3 DNA sequence: TGCAGTGCTAGGGGGATCACAGGGGAAGCTAGCGGGAGGGCCATCGCCGAGCAGTACTTC. This codes for CSARGITGEASGRAIAEQYF. The chain recombines TRBV20-1 with TRBJ2-7, with TRBD2 identical over 12 bases. V shed 3 bases, J shed 6 bases, and the junction held 24 bases outside the gene matches. The CDR3 totals 20 residues. Per the germline V gene, CDR1 is DFQATT and CDR2 is SNEGSKA (reference sequence).

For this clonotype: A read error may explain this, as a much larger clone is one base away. The CDR3 nucleotides are TGTGCCAGCAGATACGACAGGGCTGGGGCCAACGTCCTGACTTTC. Its translation is CASRYDRAGANVLTF. The chain links TRBV7-2 to TRBJ2-6, with 7 nucleotides matching TRBD1. Looked up from germline, CDR1 is SGHTA and CDR2 is FQGNSA. The CDR3 runs to 15 residues. Trimming removed 6 bases from V and 2 bases from J; junction bases left unmatched: 4.